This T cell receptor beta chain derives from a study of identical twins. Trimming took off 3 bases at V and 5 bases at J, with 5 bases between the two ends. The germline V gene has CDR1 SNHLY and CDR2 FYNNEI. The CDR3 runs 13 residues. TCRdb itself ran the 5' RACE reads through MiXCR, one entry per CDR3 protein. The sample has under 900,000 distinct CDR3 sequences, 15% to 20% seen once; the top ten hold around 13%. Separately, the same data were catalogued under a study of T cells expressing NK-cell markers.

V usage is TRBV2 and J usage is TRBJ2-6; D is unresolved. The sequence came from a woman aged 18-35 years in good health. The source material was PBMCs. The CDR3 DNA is TGTGCCAGCAGTGAGGAGAGGGCCAACGTCCTGACTTTC. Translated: CASSEERANVLTF. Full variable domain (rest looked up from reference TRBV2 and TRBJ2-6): EPEVTQTPSHQVTQMGQEVILRCVPISNHLYFYWYRQILGQKVEFLVSFYNNEISEKSEIFDDQFSVERPDGSNFTLKIRSTKLEDSAMYFCASSEERANVLTFGAGSRLTVL.